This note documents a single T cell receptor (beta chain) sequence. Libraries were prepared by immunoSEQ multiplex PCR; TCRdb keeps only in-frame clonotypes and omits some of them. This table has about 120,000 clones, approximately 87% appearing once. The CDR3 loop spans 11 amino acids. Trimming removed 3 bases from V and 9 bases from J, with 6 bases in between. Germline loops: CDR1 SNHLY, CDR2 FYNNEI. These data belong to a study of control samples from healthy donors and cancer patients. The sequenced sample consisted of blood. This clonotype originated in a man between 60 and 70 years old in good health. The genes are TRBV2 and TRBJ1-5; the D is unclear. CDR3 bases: TGTGCCAGCAGTGATCTGGGGCCCCAGCATTTT. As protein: CASSDLGPQHF.